The clone carrying this TCR beta chain was seen only once. Its target is unknown. Unmatched junction bases numbered 5, after V lost 2 bases and J lost 15 bases. The CDR3 extends over 12 amino acids. CDR1 is SGHAT, CDR2 FQNNGV, per germline. With 60 Vbeta and 13 Jbeta primers, the PCR was carried out. Sequencing was performed with immunoSEQ multiplex PCR; in TCRdb, only in-frame clones are kept and a portion is missing. The table has some 120,000 clones, roughly 66% seen once. This entry is derived from a study of cytomegalovirus exposure and HLA in healthy donors. Whole-study findings and limits: Cytomegalovirus status, reportedly, was diagnosed with high specificity and sensitivity by the classifier. The study labeled fewer than 200 TCR beta chains cytomegalovirus-associated. Trimming of TCR beta V- and J-genes showed a link, identified in a later analysis, to a missense DCLRE1C variant.

The receptor was derived from a man in his 60s in good health and CMV-seropositive. The chain joins TRBV11-2 to TRBJ2-1; 9 bases are shared with TRBD1. The sequenced material came from PBMCs. CDR3 sequence: CASSLLTGGLFF. CDR3 sequence (DNA): TGTGCCAGCAGCTTACTGACAGGGGGTCTGTTCTTC.